In its sample, the clone carrying this T cell receptor (beta chain) was seen a few times. This sample was included in a study of T-cell memory formation after mild COVID-19. The junction had 14 bases not matched to a gene; V was cut back by 10 bases and J by 4 bases. Germline loops: CDR1 MNHEY, CDR2 SVGAGI. The CDR3 contains 15 residues. Using its own MiXCR run on the 5' RACE reads, TCRdb lists one record per CDR3 protein. The data hold almost 350,000 distinct CDR3 sequences, with around 20% observed a single time. The clonotype was recovered from a man younger than 30 who had mild COVID-19 (a few samples of this study predate the infection). Cell type and time point are not known. The material sequenced was PBMCs or a T cell subset sorted from them (not recorded which). This chain connects TRBV6-5 to TRBJ2-3; 7 bases match TRBD2. As DNA, the CDR3 is TGTGCCACCGCACCTCTCGCGGGGGTGTCAGATACGCAGTATTTT. It is translated as CATAPLAGVSDTQYF.